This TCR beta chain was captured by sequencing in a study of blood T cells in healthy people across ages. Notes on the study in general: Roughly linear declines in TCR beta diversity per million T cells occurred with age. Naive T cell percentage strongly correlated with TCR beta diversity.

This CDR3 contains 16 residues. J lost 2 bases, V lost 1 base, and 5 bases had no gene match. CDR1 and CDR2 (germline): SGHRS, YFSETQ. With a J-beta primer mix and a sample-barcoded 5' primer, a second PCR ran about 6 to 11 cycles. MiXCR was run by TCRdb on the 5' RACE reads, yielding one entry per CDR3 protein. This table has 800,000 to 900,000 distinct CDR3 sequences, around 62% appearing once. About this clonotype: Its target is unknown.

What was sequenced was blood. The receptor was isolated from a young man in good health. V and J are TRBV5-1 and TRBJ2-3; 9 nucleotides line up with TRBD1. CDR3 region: CASSLKTGGLTDTQYF. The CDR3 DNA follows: TGCGCCAGCAGCTTGAAAACAGGGGGCCTCACAGATACGCAGTATTTT.